This TCR beta chain comes out of a study of T cells after yellow fever vaccination. Looked up from germline, CDR1 is SGHRS and CDR2 is YFSETQ. V lost 4 bases, J lost 2 bases, and 12 bases lay in between. The CDR3 covers 14 residues. In regard to this clonotype: What it recognizes is unknown.

Study-level results: Abundant clonotypes (contaminants from the bulk population) could be present in FACS-sorted repertoires. The booster saw the reappearance of most primary-vaccination clones (about 95% CD4, 70% to 90% CD8).

Generation of TCR cDNA used 5'RACE template switching (which added a universal primer site and UMIs). MiXCR, run by TCRdb on the 5' RACE reads, gives a single entry per CDR3 protein. Among 300,000 to 350,000 distinct CDR3 sequences listed, 9.5% to 12% were seen once. This TCR came from a young man who received the YFV17D yellow fever vaccine. This sequence joins TRBV5-1 and TRBJ1-1; D call uncertain. This material consisted of CD4+ T cells sorted from PBMCs, taken 45 days after the yellow fever booster vaccination. The CDR3 spells CASSPGAGNTEAFF. The CDR3 nucleotides are TGCGCCAGCAGCCCTGGAGCCGGCAACACTGAAGCTTTCTTT.